The clone carrying this TCR beta chain was observed at least ten times. Its antigen is unidentified. The record originates from a study of T-cell memory formation after mild COVID-19. Study context: The two donors had largely donor-specific TCR clusters.

Each CDR3 protein is one row after TCRdb ran MiXCR on the 5' RACE reads. The sample has about 350,000 distinct CDR3 sequences, about an eighth seen once. General study points: Later expanders leaned CD4+, whereas day 15 to 85 contracting clones were balanced CD4/CD8. In pre-infection memory, a portion of responding clones appeared, which suggested that cross-reactive memory joined. CD4+ clones that contracted lay mainly in CM and EM; CD8+ ones lay in EMRA.

The sequenced sample consisted of PBMCs or a T cell subset sorted from them (not recorded which). The TCR was taken from a man aged 18 to 35 who had mild COVID-19 (a few samples of this study predate the infection). Cell type and time point are not known.

CDR3 in amino acids: CASSRRAGRKETQYF. CDR3 DNA sequence: TGTGCCAGCAGCCGGAGGGCAGGGCGGAAAGAGACCCAGTACTTC. The chain links TRBV7-8 to TRBJ2-5; tentative D call: TRBD2 (6 bases). The germline V and J ends were trimmed by 5 bases and 3 bases, with 16 bases remaining between them. The CDR3 runs to 15 residues. The germline V gene has CDR1 SGHVS and CDR2 FQNEAQ.